This TCR beta chain emerged from a study of early T cells in non-severe SARS-CoV-2 infection. V lost 0 bases to trimming and J lost 6 bases, with 16 bases between them. The V gene's germline CDR1 is SGHKS and CDR2 YYEKEE (reference sequence). CDR3 length: 15 residues. Using its own MiXCR run on the 5' RACE reads, TCRdb lists one record per CDR3 protein. The sample contains about 45,000 distinct CDR3 sequences, approximately 10% of which appear only once. At least ten counts were recorded for this clonotype. Sequencing was performed on whole blood. This sequence originates from an adult who was a healthcare worker with PCR-confirmed SARS-CoV-2 infection or an uninfected control (not recorded which). The chain employs TRBV5-5 and TRBJ2-7; tentatively, D is TRBD1 (6 bases). CDR3 loop: CASSLVQGGKSEQYF. DNA for the CDR3: TGTGCCAGCAGCTTGGTACAGGGCGGTAAGTCCGAGCAGTACTTC.